The present entry profiles one T cell receptor (beta chain) with its context. Its target is unknown. Expressed TCRB transcripts were sequenced because the entire RNA isolate underwent reverse transcription. This table comes from immunoSEQ multiplex PCR, and its TCRdb copy is limited to in-frame clones, with some not included. This sample carries 150,000 to 190,000 clones, 11% of them seen once, and the ten largest clones take roughly 2%. This sample is part of a study of beta chain features in type 1 diabetes. General study results and limits: With patients and controls alike, PCR might favor shorter templates to an equal degree. Naive, central memory and regulatory TCRB repertoires appeared more similar among patients than healthy donors.

Sequences were obtained from central memory CD4+ T cells from blood. The TCR sequence derives from a man younger than 30 in good health.

This CDR3 reads CASSDEGINTEAFF. CDR3 coding DNA: TGTGCCAGCAGTGACGAGGGAATAAACACTGAAGCTTTCTTT. This rearrangement joins TRBV25-1 to TRBJ1-1; D not certain. CDR1 and CDR2 from the germline V gene are MGHDK and SYGVNS. V lost 3 bases and J 2 bases, leaving 10 bases between the germline ends. The length of the CDR3 is 14 residues.